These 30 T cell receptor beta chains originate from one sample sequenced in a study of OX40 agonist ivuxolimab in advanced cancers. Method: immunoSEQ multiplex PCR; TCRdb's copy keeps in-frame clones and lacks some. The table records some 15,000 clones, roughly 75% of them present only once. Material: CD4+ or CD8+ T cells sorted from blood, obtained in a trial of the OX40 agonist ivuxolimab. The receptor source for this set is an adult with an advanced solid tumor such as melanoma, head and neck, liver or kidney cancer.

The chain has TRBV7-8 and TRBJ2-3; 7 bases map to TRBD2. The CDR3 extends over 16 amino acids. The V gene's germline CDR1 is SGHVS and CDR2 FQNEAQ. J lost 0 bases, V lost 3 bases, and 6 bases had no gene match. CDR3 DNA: TGTGCCAGCAGCTTTCTGGCGGGAGTAAGCACAGATACGCAGTATTTT. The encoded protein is CASSFLAGVSTDTQYF.

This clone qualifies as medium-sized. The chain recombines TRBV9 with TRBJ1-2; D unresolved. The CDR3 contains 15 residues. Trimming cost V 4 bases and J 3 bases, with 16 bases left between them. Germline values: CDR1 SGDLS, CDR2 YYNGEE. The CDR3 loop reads CASSPPEGLYYGYTF. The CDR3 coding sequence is TGTGCCAGCAGCCCTCCCGAAGGTCTGTACTATGGCTACACCTTC.

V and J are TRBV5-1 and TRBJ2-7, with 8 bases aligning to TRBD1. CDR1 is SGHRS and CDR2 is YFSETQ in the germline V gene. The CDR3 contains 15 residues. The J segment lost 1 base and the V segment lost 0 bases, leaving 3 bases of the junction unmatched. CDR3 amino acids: CASSLGQGLSYEQYF. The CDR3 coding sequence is TGCGCCAGCAGCTTGGGACAGGGGCTTTCCTACGAGCAGTACTTC.

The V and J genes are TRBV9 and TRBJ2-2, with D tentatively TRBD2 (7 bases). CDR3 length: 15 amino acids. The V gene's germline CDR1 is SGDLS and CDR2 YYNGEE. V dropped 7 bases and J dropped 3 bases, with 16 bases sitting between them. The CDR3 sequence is CASAGLQGYTGELFF. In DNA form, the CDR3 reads TGTGCCAGCGCGGGACTACAGGGATACACCGGGGAGCTGTTTTTT.

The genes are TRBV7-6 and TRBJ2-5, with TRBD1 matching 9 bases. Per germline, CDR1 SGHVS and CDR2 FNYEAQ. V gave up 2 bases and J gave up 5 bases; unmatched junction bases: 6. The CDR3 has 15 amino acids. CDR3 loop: CASSLLQGARETQYF. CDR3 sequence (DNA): TGTGCCAGCAGCTTATTACAGGGGGCTCGGGAGACCCAGTACTTC.

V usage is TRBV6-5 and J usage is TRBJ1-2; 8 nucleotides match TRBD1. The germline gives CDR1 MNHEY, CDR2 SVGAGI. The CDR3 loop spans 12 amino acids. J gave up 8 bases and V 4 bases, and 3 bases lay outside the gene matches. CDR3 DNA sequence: TGTGCCAGCAGTTTACAGGGGGAAGGCTACACCTTC. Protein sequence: CASSLQGEGYTF.

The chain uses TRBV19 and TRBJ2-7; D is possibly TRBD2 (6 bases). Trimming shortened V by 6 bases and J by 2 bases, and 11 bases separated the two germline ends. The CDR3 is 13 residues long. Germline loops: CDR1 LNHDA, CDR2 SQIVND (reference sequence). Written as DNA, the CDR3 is TGTGCCAGTAGACACGGGGGAGCCTACGAGCAGTACTTC. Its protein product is CASRHGGAYEQYF. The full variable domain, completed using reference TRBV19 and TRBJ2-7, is DGGITQSPKYLFRKEGQNVTLSCEQNLNHDAMYWYRQDPGQGLRLIYYSQIVNDFQKGDIAEGYSVSREKKESFPLTVTSAQKNPTAFYLCASRHGGAYEQYFGPGTRLTVT.

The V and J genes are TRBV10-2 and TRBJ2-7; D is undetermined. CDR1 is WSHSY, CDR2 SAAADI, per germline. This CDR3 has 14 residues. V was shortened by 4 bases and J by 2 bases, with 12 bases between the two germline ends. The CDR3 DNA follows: TGCGCCAGCAGTGGGACCCCCGAAACCTACGAGCAGTACTTC. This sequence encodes CASSGTPETYEQYF.

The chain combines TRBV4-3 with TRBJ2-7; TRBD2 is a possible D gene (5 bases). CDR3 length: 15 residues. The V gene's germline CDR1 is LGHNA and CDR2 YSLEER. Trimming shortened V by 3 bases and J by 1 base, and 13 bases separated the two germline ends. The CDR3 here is CASSHDAGGSYEQYF. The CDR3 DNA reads TGCGCCAGCAGCCATGACGCAGGAGGTTCCTACGAGCAGTACTTC.

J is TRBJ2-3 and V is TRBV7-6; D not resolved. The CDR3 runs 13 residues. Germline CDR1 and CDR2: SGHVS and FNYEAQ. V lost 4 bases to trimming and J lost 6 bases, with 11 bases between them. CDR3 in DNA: TGTGCCAGCAGCTCCGGTTTATACGATACGCAGTATTTT. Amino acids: CASSSGLYDTQYF.

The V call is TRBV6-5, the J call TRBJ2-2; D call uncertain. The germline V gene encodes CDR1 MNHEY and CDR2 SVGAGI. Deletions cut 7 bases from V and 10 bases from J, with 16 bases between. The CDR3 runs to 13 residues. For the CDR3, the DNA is TGTGCCAGCAACCCCTTCCGGAAGTCGGAGCTGTTTTTT. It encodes CASNPFRKSELFF.

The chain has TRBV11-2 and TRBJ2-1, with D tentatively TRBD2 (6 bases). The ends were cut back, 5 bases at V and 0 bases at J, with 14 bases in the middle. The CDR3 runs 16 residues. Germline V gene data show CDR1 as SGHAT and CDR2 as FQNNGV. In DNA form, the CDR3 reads TGTGCCAGCAGCCCAGACCCCGGGGGCTCCTACAATGAGCAGTTCTTC. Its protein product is CASSPDPGGSYNEQFF.

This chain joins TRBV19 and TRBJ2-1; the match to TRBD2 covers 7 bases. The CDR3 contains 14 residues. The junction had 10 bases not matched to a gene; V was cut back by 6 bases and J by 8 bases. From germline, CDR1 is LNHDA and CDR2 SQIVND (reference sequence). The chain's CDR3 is CASRGTKASHEQFF. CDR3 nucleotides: TGTGCCAGTAGAGGGACTAAAGCTAGTCATGAGCAGTTCTTC.

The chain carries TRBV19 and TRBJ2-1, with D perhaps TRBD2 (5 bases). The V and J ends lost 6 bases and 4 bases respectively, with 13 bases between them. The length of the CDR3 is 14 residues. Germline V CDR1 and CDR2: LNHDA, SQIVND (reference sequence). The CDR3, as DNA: TGTGCCAGTAGGGTGGGGAGCAGGTACAATGAGCAGTTCTTC. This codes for CASRVGSRYNEQFF.

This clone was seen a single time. CDR3 DNA sequence: TGTGCCAGCAGTGACCTGGCCCACAGCTCCTACAATGAGCAGTTCTTC. Amino acid sequence: CASSDLAHSSYNEQFF. The chain uses TRBV6-4 and TRBJ2-1, with no clear D. The length of the CDR3 is 16 residues. Germline loops: CDR1 MRHNA, CDR2 SNTAGT. Trimming left V 2 bases short and J 0 bases short, with 11 bases between.

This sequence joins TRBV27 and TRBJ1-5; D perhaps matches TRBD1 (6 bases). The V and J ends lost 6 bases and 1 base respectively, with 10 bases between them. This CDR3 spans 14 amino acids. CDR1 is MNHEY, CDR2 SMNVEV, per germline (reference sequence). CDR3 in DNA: TGTGCCAGCAGACTGGGGGCGAGCAATCAGCCCCAGCATTTT. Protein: CASRLGASNQPQHF.

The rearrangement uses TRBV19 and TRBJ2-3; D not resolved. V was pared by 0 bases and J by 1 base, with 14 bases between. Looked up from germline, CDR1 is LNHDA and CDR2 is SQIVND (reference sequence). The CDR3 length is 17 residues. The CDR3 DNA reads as TGTGCCAGTAGTATAGATCTCGAGACGCAGGGCACAGATACGCAGTATTTT. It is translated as CASSIDLETQGTDTQYF.

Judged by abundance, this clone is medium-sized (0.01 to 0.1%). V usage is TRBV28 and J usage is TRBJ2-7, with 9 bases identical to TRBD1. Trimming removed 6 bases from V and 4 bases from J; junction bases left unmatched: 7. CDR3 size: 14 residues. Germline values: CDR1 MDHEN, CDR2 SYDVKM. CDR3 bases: TGTGCCAGCAGGGACACACAGGGGGCTTACGAGCAGTACTTC. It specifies CASRDTQGAYEQYF.

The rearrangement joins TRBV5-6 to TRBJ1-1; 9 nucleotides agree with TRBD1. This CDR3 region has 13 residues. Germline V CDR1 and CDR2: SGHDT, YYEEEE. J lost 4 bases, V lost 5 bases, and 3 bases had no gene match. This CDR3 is CASREGQGTEAFF. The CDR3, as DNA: TGTGCCAGCAGAGAGGGACAGGGCACTGAAGCTTTCTTT.

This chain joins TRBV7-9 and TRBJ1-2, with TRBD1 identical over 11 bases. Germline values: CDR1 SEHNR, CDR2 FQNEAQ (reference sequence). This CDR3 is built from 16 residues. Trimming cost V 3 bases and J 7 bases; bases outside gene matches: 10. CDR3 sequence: CASSFTTGTGGLGYTF. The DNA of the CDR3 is TGTGCCAGCAGCTTCACCACCGGGACAGGGGGTCTTGGCTACACCTTC.

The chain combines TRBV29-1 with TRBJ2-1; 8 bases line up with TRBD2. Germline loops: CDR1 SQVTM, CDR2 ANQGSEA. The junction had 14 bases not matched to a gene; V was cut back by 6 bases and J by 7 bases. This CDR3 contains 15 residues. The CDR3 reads CSVEIMEERENEQFF. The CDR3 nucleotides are TGCAGCGTCGAGATTATGGAAGAGCGGGAGAATGAGCAGTTCTTC.

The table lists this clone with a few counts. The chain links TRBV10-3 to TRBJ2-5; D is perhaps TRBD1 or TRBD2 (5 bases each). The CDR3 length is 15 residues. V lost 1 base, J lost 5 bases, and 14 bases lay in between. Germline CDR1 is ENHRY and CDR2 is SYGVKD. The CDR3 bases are TGTGCCATCAGTGAGTTTTCTCTGGGGGACGAGACCCAGTACTTC. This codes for CAISEFSLGDETQYF.

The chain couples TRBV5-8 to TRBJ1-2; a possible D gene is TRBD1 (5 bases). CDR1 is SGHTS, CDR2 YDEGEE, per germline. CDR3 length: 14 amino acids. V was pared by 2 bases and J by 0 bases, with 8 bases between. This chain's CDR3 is CASSFRATNYGYTF. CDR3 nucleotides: TGTGCCAGCAGCTTCAGGGCCACTAACTATGGCTACACCTTC.

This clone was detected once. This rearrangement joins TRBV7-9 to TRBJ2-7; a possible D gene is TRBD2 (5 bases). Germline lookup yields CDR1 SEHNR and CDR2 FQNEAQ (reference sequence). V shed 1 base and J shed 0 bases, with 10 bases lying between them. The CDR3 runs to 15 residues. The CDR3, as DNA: TGTGCCAGCAGCTTAGGCGGGTCCCTCTCCTACGAGCAGTACTTC. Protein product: CASSLGGSLSYEQYF.

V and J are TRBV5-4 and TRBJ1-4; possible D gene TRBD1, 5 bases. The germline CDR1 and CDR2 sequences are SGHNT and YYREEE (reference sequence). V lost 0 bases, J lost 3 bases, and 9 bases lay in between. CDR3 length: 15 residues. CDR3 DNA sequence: TGTGCCAGCAGCTTGGCGGGGGGGGCTAATGAAAAACTGTTTTTT. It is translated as CASSLAGGANEKLFF.

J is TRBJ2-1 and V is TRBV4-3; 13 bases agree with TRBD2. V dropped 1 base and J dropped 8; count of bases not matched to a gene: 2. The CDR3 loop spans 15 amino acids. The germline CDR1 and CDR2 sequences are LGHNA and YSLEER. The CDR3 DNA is TGCGCCAGCAGCCAAGGACTAGCGGGAGGTTATGAGCAGTTCTTC. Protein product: CASSQGLAGGYEQFF.

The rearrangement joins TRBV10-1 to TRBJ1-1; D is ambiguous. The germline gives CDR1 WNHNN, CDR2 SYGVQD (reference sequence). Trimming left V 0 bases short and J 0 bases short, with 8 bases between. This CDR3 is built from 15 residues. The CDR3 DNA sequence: TGCGCCAGCAGTGAGTCGACAAGCATGAACACTGAAGCTTTCTTT. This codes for CASSESTSMNTEAFF.

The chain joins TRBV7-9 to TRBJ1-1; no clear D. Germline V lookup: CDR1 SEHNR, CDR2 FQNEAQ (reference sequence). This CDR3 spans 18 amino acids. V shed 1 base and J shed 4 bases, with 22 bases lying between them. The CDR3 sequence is CASSLGGSHPKWSTEAFF. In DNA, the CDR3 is TGTGCCAGCAGCTTAGGCGGGTCCCACCCCAAGTGGAGCACTGAAGCTTTCTTT.

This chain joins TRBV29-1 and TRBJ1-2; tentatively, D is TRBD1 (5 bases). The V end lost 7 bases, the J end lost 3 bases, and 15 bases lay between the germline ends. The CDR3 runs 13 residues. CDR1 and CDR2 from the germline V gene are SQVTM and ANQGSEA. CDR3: CSAGPLGHYGYTF. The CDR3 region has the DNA TGCAGCGCAGGGCCATTAGGCCACTATGGCTACACCTTC.

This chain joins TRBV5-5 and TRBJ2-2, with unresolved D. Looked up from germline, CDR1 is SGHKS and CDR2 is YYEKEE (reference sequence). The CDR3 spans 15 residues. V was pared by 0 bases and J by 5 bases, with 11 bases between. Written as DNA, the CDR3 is TGTGCCAGCAGCTTGGGGCAGCCTAGAACCGGGGAGCTGTTTTTT. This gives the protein CASSLGQPRTGELFF.